This T cell receptor beta chain was captured in a study of blood T cell repertoires in COVID-19. Under the authors' procedure: The authors estimated nucleated cell counts from reference gene primer amplification. The assay was immunoSEQ multiplex PCR, and TCRdb's table has in-frame clones only and misses some. Clonal size and the V and J genes are those of that table, whereas D and trimming came from the DNA. The data hold under 20,000 clones, with more than 75% observed a single time. The V and J ends lost 5 bases and 2 bases, in that order; junction bases with no gene match: 3. The CDR3 runs 14 residues. The germline CDR1 and CDR2 sequences are SGHNT and YENEEA.

The receptor was isolated from a human donor with active COVID-19. The donor label of this sample is uncertain. The sample was peripheral blood. The rearrangement joins TRBV11-3 to TRBJ2-7; 10 positions agree with TRBD2. This CDR3 reads CASSRTSGAYEQYF. For the CDR3, the DNA is TGTGCCAGCAGCCGGACTAGCGGAGCCTACGAGCAGTACTTC.